A single T cell receptor (beta chain) is shown here with its context. One end of the junction does not line up with germline, which may come from a read error. Patients were ineligible given autoimmune disease history or systemic immunosuppression. CDR3 size: 12 residues. Per the germline V gene, CDR1 is MDHEN and CDR2 is SYDVKM. Here immunoSEQ multiplex PCR was the method, and the copy in TCRdb shows in-frame clones only, minus some. The repertoire holds 65,000 to 85,000 clones, with about 87% as singletons. These data belong to a study of OX40 agonist ivuxolimab in advanced cancers. The source was CD4+ or CD8+ T cells sorted from blood, collected in a trial of the OX40 agonist ivuxolimab. The chain employs TRBV28 and TRBJ1-6; D is unresolved. The source of this sequence is an adult with an advanced solid tumor such as melanoma, head and neck, liver or kidney cancer. This CDR3 is CTSKYKDSPLHF. In DNA form, the CDR3 reads TGTACCAGCAAATATAAGGATTCACCCCTCCACTTT. Based on the CDR3 plus reference TRBV28 and TRBJ1-6, the full variable domain is DVKVTQSSRYLVKRTGEKVFLECVQDMDHENMFWYRQDPGLGLRLIYFSYDVKMKEKGDIPEGYSVSREKKERFSLILESASTNQTSMYLCTSKYKDSPLHFGNGTRLTVT.